Shown below are 15 T cell receptor beta chains from a single sample sequenced in a study of shared clonotypes between healthy human individuals. The table came from immunoSEQ multiplex PCR; TCRdb's copy has only in-frame clones and leaves some out. The table records 200,000 to 250,000 clones, under 80% of them present only once. Sequencing was performed on memory CD4+ T cells sorted from blood. The subset here: CD45RA-negative fraction. These receptors all stem from a man in his thirties or forties in good health.

This chain joins TRBV10-3 and TRBJ2-7; TRBD1 agrees at 11 bases. This CDR3 comprises 13 residues. The V gene's germline CDR1 is ENHRY and CDR2 SYGVKD. Trimming took 9 bases from V and 2 from J; bases not matched to a gene: 3. CDR3 coding DNA: TGTGCCATGGGACAGGGGGACGCCTACGAGCAGTACTTC. This codes for CAMGQGDAYEQYF.

The V gene is TRBV5-1, the J gene TRBJ1-4; 9 nucleotides align to TRBD1. Germline CDR1 reads SGHRS; CDR2 reads YFSETQ. The CDR3 runs 15 residues. Trimming at V came to 4 bases and at J to 7 bases, leaving 8 bases not matched to a gene. The CDR3 region is CASSKFTGGSEKLFF. The CDR3 region has the DNA TGCGCCAGCAGCAAATTTACAGGGGGCAGTGAAAAACTGTTTTTT.

The J gene is TRBJ1-5, the V gene TRBV6-5; D is perhaps TRBD1 (6 bases). In germline, CDR1 is MNHEY, CDR2 SVGAGI. The CDR3 runs to 14 residues. Trimming left V 6 bases short and J 6 bases short, with 15 bases between. CDR3 sequence: CASSPGGASQPQHF. The CDR3 DNA reads TGTGCCAGCAGCCCCGGGGGGGCAAGTCAGCCCCAGCATTTT.

CDR3 region: CSVQTGTAWTGELFF. CDR3 bases: TGCAGCGTACAGACAGGGACTGCGTGGACCGGGGAGCTGTTTTTT. The chain is built from TRBV29-1 and TRBJ2-2; weak D call: TRBD1 (7 bases). V lost 6 bases to trimming and J lost 5 bases, with 19 bases between them. CDR3 length equals 15 residues. Looked up from germline, CDR1 is SQVTM and CDR2 is ANQGSEA.

This clone is labeled as medium-sized. The genes are TRBV2 and TRBJ1-5; D gene ambiguous. Deletions cut 5 bases from V and 4 bases from J, with 9 bases between. The CDR3 length is 13 residues. Germline CDR1 and CDR2: SNHLY and FYNNEI. The CDR3 DNA is TGTGCCAGCAGTTTGTCAGAGAATCAGCCCCAGCATTTT. Translation: CASSLSENQPQHF.

This clone was counted between two and nine times. CDR3 DNA sequence: TGCAGCGTTATGAATTCCGGGACAGGTAAAGTGGATGGCTACACCTTC. As protein: CSVMNSGTGKVDGYTF. The chain uses TRBV29-1 and TRBJ1-2; 8 bases are a match to TRBD1. The J segment lost 6 bases and the V segment lost 5 bases, leaving 17 bases of the junction unmatched. The CDR3 covers 16 residues. Germline CDR1 is SQVTM and CDR2 is ANQGSEA.

This rearrangement joins TRBV7-4 to TRBJ2-1; no reliable D call. Per germline, CDR1 SGHVT and CDR2 SQSDAQ. There are 12 residues in the CDR3. Trimming took off 7 bases at V and 4 bases at J, with 8 bases between the two ends. In nucleotides, the CDR3 is TGTGCCAGCACCGATACTTACAATGAGCAGTTCTTC. Translation gives CASTDTYNEQFF.

V usage is TRBV14 and J usage is TRBJ1-2; 11 bases agree with TRBD1. The CDR3 has 13 amino acids. The V gene's germline CDR1 is SGHDN and CDR2 FVKESK. V lost 8 bases and J lost 2; bases outside the gene matches: 1. Here the CDR3 DNA reads TGTGCCAGCGGACAGGGGGCGAACTATGGCTACACCTTC. It yields the protein CASGQGANYGYTF.

This chain joins TRBV7-9 and TRBJ2-1; D gene unclear. Trimming pared 5 bases from V and 6 bases from J, leaving 11 bases between. The germline V gene has CDR1 SEHNR and CDR2 FQNEAQ (reference sequence). There are 13 residues in the CDR3. For the CDR3, the DNA is TGTGCCAGCAGCCCCATTTCAGGCAATGAGCAGTTCTTC. Protein sequence: CASSPISGNEQFF.

V and J are TRBV15 and TRBJ2-5, with D tentatively TRBD1 or TRBD2 (5 bases each). Germline V gene data show CDR1 as LNHNV and CDR2 as YYDKDF (reference sequence). This CDR3 is 15 amino acids long. The germline V and J ends were trimmed by 3 bases and 3 bases, with 14 bases remaining between them. CDR3 sequence: CATSSPPGAEETQYF. DNA of the CDR3: TGTGCCACCAGCAGCCCCCCCGGGGCCGAAGAGACCCAGTACTTC. The variable domain in full, with the rest retrieved from reference TRBV15 and TRBJ2-5, is DAMVIQNPRYQVTQFGKPVTLSCSQTLNHNVMYWYQQKSSQAPKLLFHYYDKDFNNEADTPDNFQSRRPNTSFCFLDIRSPGLGDTAMYLCATSSPPGAEETQYFGPGTRLLVL.

The V call is TRBV9, the J call TRBJ1-2; the match to TRBD1 covers 9 bases. Germline V lookup: CDR1 SGDLS, CDR2 YYNGEE. V trimming: 3 bases; J trimming: 1 base; junction bases outside the gene matches: 1. There are 14 residues in the CDR3. CDR3 DNA sequence: TGTGCCAGCAGCGCGGACAGGGGTAACTATGGCTACACCTTC. Amino acids: CASSADRGNYGYTF.

At least ten counts were recorded for this clone. The V gene is TRBV6-1, the J gene TRBJ2-1; the D gene is possibly TRBD1 (6 bases). Germline V gene sequence: CDR1 MNHNS, CDR2 SASEGT. V was shortened by 4 bases and J by 6 bases, with 13 bases between the two germline ends. This CDR3 region has 14 residues. The CDR3 sequence: CASSGQGILNEQFF. CDR3 nucleotide sequence: TGTGCCAGCAGTGGGCAGGGGATCCTCAATGAGCAGTTCTTC.

DNA for the CDR3: TGCAGCGTTGGGGGGGGAGGTGAGACCCAGTACTTC. Encoded protein: CSVGGGGETQYF. The chain has TRBV29-1 and TRBJ2-5, with 7 bases identical to TRBD2. Looked up from germline, CDR1 is SQVTM and CDR2 is ANQGSEA. The CDR3 loop spans 12 amino acids. With 4 bases clipped from V and 5 bases from J, the junction kept 4 bases outside the gene matches. Complete variable domain (other parts from reference TRBV29-1 and TRBJ2-5): SAVISQKPSRDICQRGTSLTIQCQVDSQVTMMFWYRQQPGQSLTLIATANQGSEATYESGFVIDKFPISRPNLTFSTLTVSNMSPEDSSIYLCSVGGGGETQYFGPGTRLLVL.

The gene calls are TRBV7-9 and TRBJ2-3; either TRBD1 or TRBD2 may fit D (8 bases each). The CDR3 totals 17 residues. The V gene's germline CDR1 is SEHNR and CDR2 FQNEAQ (reference sequence). The ends were cut back, 0 bases at V and 4 bases at J, with 17 bases in the middle. Here the CDR3 DNA reads TGTGCCAGCAGCTTAGCGAGTAGCGGGACAGGAGCAGATACGCAGTATTTT. Residues: CASSLASSGTGADTQYF.

This chain links TRBV29-1 with TRBJ1-2; TRBD1 matches at 11 bases. The CDR3 runs to 11 residues. Trimming removed 6 bases from V and 7 bases from J; junction bases left unmatched: 1. Germline-derived CDR1 and CDR2 are SQVTM and ANQGSEA. The CDR3: CSVGTGGGYTF. CDR3 nucleotide sequence: TGCAGCGTGGGGACAGGGGGTGGCTACACCTTC.